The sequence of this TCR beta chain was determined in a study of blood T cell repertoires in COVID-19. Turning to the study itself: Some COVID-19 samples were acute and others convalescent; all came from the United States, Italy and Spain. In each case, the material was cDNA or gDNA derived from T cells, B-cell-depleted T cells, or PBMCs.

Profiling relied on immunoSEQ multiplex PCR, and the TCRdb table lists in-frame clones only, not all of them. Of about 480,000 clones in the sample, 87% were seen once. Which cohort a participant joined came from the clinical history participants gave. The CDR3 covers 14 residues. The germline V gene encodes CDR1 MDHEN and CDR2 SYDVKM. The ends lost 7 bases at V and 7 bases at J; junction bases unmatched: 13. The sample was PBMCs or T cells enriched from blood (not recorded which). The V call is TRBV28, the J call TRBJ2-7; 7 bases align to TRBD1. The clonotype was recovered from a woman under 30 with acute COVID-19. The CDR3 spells CASMFPTGAGEQYF. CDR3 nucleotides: TGTGCCAGCATGTTCCCTACAGGGGCTGGGGAGCAGTACTTC.